A single sample gave rise to the 8 T cell receptor beta chains below, sequenced in a study of cytomegalovirus exposure and HLA in healthy donors. The PCR employed 60 Vbeta primers together with 13 Jbeta primers. Measured with immunoSEQ multiplex PCR; TCRdb has only the in-frame clones, and not every one. Among some 140,000 clones listed, around 80% were seen once. Sequencing was carried out using PBMCs. These receptors were obtained from a woman aged 40 to 50 in good health and CMV-seropositive.

The gene calls are TRBV15 and TRBJ2-1, with TRBD1 matching 7 bases. Per the germline V gene, CDR1 is LNHNV and CDR2 is YYDKDF (reference sequence). Germline trimming cut 3 bases from V and 0 bases from J; bases unmatched to any gene: 8. The CDR3 is 17 residues long. The CDR3 nucleotides read TGTGCCACCAGCAGGACCGGACAGGTGAGCTCCTACAATGAGCAGTTCTTC. It translates to CATSRTGQVSSYNEQFF.

The V and J genes are TRBV6-5 and TRBJ2-2; 9 bases fit TRBD1. Per germline, CDR1 MNHEY and CDR2 SVGAGI. The trim removed 6 bases at V and 1 base at J, leaving 3 bases unmatched. This CDR3 spans 15 amino acids. CDR3 sequence: CASSPGQGNTGELFF. The CDR3 nucleotides are TGTGCCAGCAGCCCGGGACAGGGGAACACCGGGGAGCTGTTTTTT.

The CDR3 loop reads CASSLGQGLNTEAFF. The CDR3, as DNA: TGTGCCAGCAGCTTAGGGCAGGGCTTGAACACTGAAGCTTTCTTT. The chain recombines TRBV7-9 with TRBJ1-1; D perhaps matches TRBD1 (5 bases). Looked up from germline, CDR1 is SEHNR and CDR2 is FQNEAQ (reference sequence). The CDR3 length is 15 residues. The V and J ends lost 1 base and 0 bases respectively, with 9 bases between them. Variable domain in full (rest from reference TRBV7-9 and TRBJ1-1): DTGVSQNPRHKITKRGQNVTFRCDPISEHNRLYWYRQTLGQGPEFLTYFQNEAQLEKSRLLSDRFSAERPKGSFSTLEIQRTEQGDSAMYLCASSLGQGLNTEAFFGQGTRLTVV.

This rearrangement joins TRBV27 to TRBJ1-5; D perhaps matches TRBD1 (5 bases). The CDR3 is made up of 14 amino acids. Trimming took off 2 bases at V and 6 bases at J, with 11 bases between the two ends. Germline V gives CDR1 MNHEY, CDR2 SMNVEV (reference sequence). In DNA form, the CDR3 reads TGTGCCAGCAGTTTAGGAGGGGTCGCTCAGCCCCAGCATTTT. Translating gives CASSLGGVAQPQHF.

This clone occurred a few times. The V call is TRBV6-6, the J call TRBJ2-1, with D possibly TRBD1 on 6 matching bases. The germline V gene has CDR1 MNHNY and CDR2 SVGAGI (reference sequence). This CDR3 contains 14 residues. Trimming removed 2 bases at V and 4 bases at J, with 9 bases between. The CDR3 bases are TGTGCCAGCAGTTACGGGGGACATTACAATGAGCAGTTCTTC. Translation: CASSYGGHYNEQFF.

This clone was observed a handful of times. The J gene is TRBJ2-1, the V gene TRBV6-1; 10 bases are shared with TRBD2. The CDR3 is made up of 14 amino acids. The ends lost 6 bases at V and 9 bases at J; junction bases unmatched: 8. CDR1 is MNHNS and CDR2 is SASEGT in the germline V gene. CDR3 residues: CASRMTSGWSEQFF. Here the CDR3 DNA reads TGTGCCAGCAGAATGACTAGCGGGTGGAGTGAGCAGTTCTTC.

This CDR3 reads CASGETGGPTDTQYF. In DNA, the CDR3 is TGTGCCAGCGGAGAGACAGGGGGTCCCACAGATACGCAGTATTTT. The chain uses TRBV2 and TRBJ2-3; 9 positions agree with TRBD1. Germline lookup yields CDR1 SNHLY and CDR2 FYNNEI. V trimming: 8 bases; J trimming: 2 bases; junction bases outside the gene matches: 8. The CDR3 is 15 amino acids.

V is TRBV5-1 and J is TRBJ2-3, with TRBD1 as a possible D gene (6 bases). The V end was cut by 3 bases, the J end by 4 bases, with 15 bases between. CDR1 and CDR2 from the germline V gene are SGHRS and YFSETQ. The CDR3 consists of 15 residues. The CDR3 sequence: CASSSGHGGPDTQYF. In nucleotides, the CDR3 is TGCGCCAGCAGCTCGGGACACGGAGGCCCAGATACGCAGTATTTT.